The rows below give T cell receptor beta chains drawn from one sample of a study of blood T cell repertoires in COVID-19. Assay used: immunoSEQ multiplex PCR; TCRdb lists only in-frame clones, some missing. Among tens of thousands of clones listed, just over 90% were seen once. Sequenced material: peripheral blood. Every receptor here comes from a human donor in a cohort sampled during active COVID-19. CDR3s include the opening cysteine and the closing phenylalanine or tryptophan. Size is stated for part of the rows, as once, few or many counts, or as a class when the clone is expanded.

J | size | V | CDR3
TRBJ2-7 | . | TRBV4-1 | CASSQVQGAYEQYF
TRBJ2-1 | . | TRBV7-9 | CASSLPSGTYNEQFF
TRBJ2-7 | . | TRBV29-1 | CSVSRSSYEQYF
TRBJ2-4 | . | TRBV30 | CAWSGGTKKNIQYF
TRBJ1-1 | few | TRBV7-8 | CASSPTQGTEAFF
TRBJ1-5 | . | TRBV6-5 | CASSYSANSNQPQHF
TRBJ1-1 | . | TRBV28 | CASSLVTANTEAFF
TRBJ1-4 | . | TRBV2 | CASSERGGPNEKLFF
TRBJ1-6 | . | TRBV12-5 | CASGASDRYNSPLHF
TRBJ1-6 | . | TRBV9 | CASSGGQLNSPLHF
TRBJ1-2 | . | TRBV4-1 | CASSQETGPWDGYTF
TRBJ2-7 | . | TRBV28 | CASSSTGLLGQYF
TRBJ1-3 | . | TRBV19 | CASRSGGREATIYF
TRBJ2-1 | . | TRBV30 | CAWSVQNSGGGEQFF
TRBJ1-2 | . | TRBV5-4 | CASSLDHYGYTF
TRBJ2-2 | . | TRBV27 | CATWNGRTNTGELFF
TRBJ1-2 | once | TRBV24-1 | CATSDPSGQGLHGYTF
TRBJ1-1 | . | TRBV5-1 | CASSIQDLNTEAFF
TRBJ2-1 | . | TRBV5-1 | CASSLTGGSSSYNEQFF
TRBJ1-2 | . | TRBV5-6 | CASSLASNSGNYGYTF
TRBJ2-1 | . | TRBV6-5 | CASSYSPSEYNEQFF
TRBJ1-4 | . | TRBV11-2 | CASNRRGEKLFF
TRBJ2-3 | once | TRBV10-3 | CAISDRKGGQTRADTQYF
TRBJ1-4 | . | TRBV25-1 | CAIGVGANEKLFF
TRBJ2-3 | . | TRBV6-2/TRBV6-3 | CASSYSGGATDTQYF
TRBJ2-2 | . | TRBV7-9 | CASSPLGLANTGELFF
TRBJ1-6 | . | TRBV2 | CASITGSSYNSPLHF
TRBJ1-1 | once | TRBV7-2 | CASSSQQGMNTEAFF
TRBJ1-1 | . | TRBV3-1/TRBV3-2 | CAGRPGQGAWWTEAFF
TRBJ1-2 | . | TRBV9 | CASSVEQAPYGYTF
TRBJ1-6 | . | TRBV6-6 | CASRKRREESPLHF
TRBJ2-6 | . | TRBV5-6 | CASSFEGAGANVLTF
TRBJ2-1 | . | TRBV12-5 | CASGIVAGGPQSSYNEQFF
TRBJ2-7 | . | TRBV30 | CAWSRFVPYEQYF
TRBJ1-6 | . | TRBV2 | CASSERFGGSDSPLHF
TRBJ1-5 | . | TRBV28 | CASTGQGYQPQHF